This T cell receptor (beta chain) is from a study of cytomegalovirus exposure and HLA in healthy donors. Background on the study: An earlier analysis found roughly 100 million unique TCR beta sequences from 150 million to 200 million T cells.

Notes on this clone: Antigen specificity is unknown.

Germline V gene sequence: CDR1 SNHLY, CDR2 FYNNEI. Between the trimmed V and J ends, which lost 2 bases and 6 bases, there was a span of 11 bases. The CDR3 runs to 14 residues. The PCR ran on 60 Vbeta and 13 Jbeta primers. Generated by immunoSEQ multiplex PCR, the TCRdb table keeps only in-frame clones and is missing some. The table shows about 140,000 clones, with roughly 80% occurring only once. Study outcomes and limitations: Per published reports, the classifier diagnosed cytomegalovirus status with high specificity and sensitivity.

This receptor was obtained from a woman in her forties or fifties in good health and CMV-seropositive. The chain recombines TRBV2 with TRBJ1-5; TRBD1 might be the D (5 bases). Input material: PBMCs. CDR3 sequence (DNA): TGTGCCAGCAGTGAACAGGGCCTGAGTCAGCCCCAGCATTTT. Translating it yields CASSEQGLSQPQHF. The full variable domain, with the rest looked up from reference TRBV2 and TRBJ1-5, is EPEVTQTPSHQVTQMGQEVILRCVPISNHLYFYWYRQILGQKVEFLVSFYNNEISEKSEIFDDQFSVERPDGSNFTLKIRSTKLEDSAMYFCASSEQGLSQPQHFGDGTRLSIL.